The clone carrying this T cell receptor (beta chain) was seen a few times. Its antigen remains unidentified. Each CDR3 protein is one row after TCRdb ran MiXCR on the reads. The sample has roughly 230,000 distinct CDR3 sequences, roughly an eighth seen once. These data belong to a study of T cell repertoires in cytomegalovirus infection. Across the whole study: Public TCR beta signature analysis indicated the presence of both CMV infection and matching HLA type.

CDR3 length: 16 amino acids. Germline V gives CDR1 LGHNA, CDR2 YSLEER. V gave up 3 bases and J gave up 4 bases, with 18 bases separating them. The study, taken as a whole, reports: Summed frequency of public TCR beta families distinguished CMV carriers with the relevant HLA. The ex vivo response was dominated by HLA-C-restricted CMV-specific TCR beta clonotypes.

Sequenced: PBMCs. V gene TRBV4-3 combines with J gene TRBJ1-2, with D perhaps TRBD1 (6 bases). The origin of this receptor is a human donor in good health (CMV status not recorded). Some clones in this sample may be carry-over from other donors' samples. CDR3 DNA sequence: TGCGCCAGCAGCCAGAGCCGGGACAAAAGCCTCTATGGCTACACCTTC. Translation: CASSQSRDKSLYGYTF.